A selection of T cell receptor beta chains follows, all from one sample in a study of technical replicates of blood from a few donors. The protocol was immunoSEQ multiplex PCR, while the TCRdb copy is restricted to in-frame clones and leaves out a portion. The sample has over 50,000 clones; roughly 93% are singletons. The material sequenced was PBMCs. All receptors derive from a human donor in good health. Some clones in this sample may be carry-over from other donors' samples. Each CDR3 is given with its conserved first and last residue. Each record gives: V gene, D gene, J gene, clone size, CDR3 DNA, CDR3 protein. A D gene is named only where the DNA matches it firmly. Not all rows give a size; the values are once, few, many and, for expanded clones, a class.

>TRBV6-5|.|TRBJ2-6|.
TGTGCCAGCAGTTCGCTACTGGGGGCCAACGTCCTGACTTTC
CASSSLLGANVLTF
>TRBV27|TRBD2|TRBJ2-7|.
TGTGCCAGCAGACTAGCGGGGTCCTACGAGCAGTACTTC
CASRLAGSYEQYF
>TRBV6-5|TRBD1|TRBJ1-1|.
TGTGCCAGCAGACGGGACAGATGGACTGAAGCTTTCTTT
CASRRDRWTEAFF
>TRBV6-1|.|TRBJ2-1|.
TGTGCCAGCAGTGCAGAGGTACCCTACAATGAGCAGTTCTTC
CASSAEVPYNEQFF
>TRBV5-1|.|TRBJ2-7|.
TGCGCCAGCAGCTTGGCTGGCGGGGCGGAATACGAGCAGTACTTC
CASSLAGGAEYEQYF
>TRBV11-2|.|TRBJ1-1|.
TGTGCCAGCAGCCATCCGGGGGGCAGGAATGAAGCTTTCTTT
CASSHPGGRNEAFF
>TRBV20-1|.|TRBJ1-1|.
TGCAGTGCCCAGGGAGGTAGAGCTTTCTTT
CSAQGGRAFF
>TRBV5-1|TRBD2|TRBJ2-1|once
TGCGCCAGCAGCGATTTAGCGGGGGCCAACGAGCAGTTCTTC
CASSDLAGANEQFF
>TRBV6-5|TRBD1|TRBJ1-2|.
TGTGCCAGCAGCCCGGACAGGGGATATGGCTACACCTTC
CASSPDRGYGYTF
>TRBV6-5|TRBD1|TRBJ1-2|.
TGTGCCAGCAGCGATACAGGGGGCCTGCTAGGCTACACCTTC
CASSDTGGLLGYTF
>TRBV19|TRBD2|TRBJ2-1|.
TGTGCCAGCACAATAGCGGGGACCTCCTACAATGAGCAGTTCTTC
CASTIAGTSYNEQFF
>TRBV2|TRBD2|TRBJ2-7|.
TGTGCCAGCAGTGAATCCGAAGGAGGGCTAGCGGGGAGTAATCCCTACGAGCAGTACTTC
CASSESEGGLAGSNPYEQYF
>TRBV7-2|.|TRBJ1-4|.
TGTGCCAGCAGCCAATGGGAGGACGGCGCAACTAATGAAAAACTGTTTTTT
CASSQWEDGATNEKLFF
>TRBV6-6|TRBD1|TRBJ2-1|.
TGTGCCAGCAGTCCCGGGACAGGGGGGGTCTACAATGAGCAGTTCTTC
CASSPGTGGVYNEQFF
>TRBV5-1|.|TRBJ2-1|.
TGCGCCAGCAGCTTTTCAGGATCCTACAATGAGCAGTTCTTC
CASSFSGSYNEQFF
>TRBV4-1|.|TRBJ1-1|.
TGCGCCAGCAGCCAAGAAGAGGGCTGGGGTAGACTTGACACTGAAGCTTTCTTT
CASSQEEGWGRLDTEAFF
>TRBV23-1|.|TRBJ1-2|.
TGCGCCAGTACAACGGGGAAAAGGAGGATCCAACGCGGCTACACCTTC
CASTTGKRRIQRGYTF
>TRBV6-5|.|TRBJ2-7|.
TGTGCCAGCAGTTACGGGACTCACAAGATCAACGAGCAGTACTTC
CASSYGTHKINEQYF
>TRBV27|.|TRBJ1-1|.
TGTGCCAGCAGTTTAAGAGGAAACACTGAAGCTTTCTTT
CASSLRGNTEAFF
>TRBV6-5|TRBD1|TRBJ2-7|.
TGTGCCAGCAGGCCGACCAGGGGGCTCGGGTACGAGCAGTACTTC
CASRPTRGLGYEQYF
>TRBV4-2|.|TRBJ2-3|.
TGTGCCAGCAGCCAAGAGGCCATGCAGGGAAGCACAGATACGCAGTATTTT
CASSQEAMQGSTDTQYF
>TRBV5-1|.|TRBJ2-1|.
TGCGCCAGCAGCCTAGGACAACCACCCCTAAATGAGCAGTTCTTC
CASSLGQPPLNEQFF